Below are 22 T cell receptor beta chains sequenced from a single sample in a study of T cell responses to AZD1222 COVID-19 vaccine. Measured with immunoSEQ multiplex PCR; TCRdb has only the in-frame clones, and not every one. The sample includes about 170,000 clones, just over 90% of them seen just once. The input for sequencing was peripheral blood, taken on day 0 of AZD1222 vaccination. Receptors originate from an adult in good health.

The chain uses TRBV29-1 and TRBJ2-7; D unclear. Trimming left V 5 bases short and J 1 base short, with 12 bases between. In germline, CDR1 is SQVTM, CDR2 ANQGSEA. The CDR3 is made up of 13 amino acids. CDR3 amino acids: CSVIRRSSYEQYF. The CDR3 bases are TGCAGCGTTATACGGCGATCTTCCTACGAGCAGTACTTC.

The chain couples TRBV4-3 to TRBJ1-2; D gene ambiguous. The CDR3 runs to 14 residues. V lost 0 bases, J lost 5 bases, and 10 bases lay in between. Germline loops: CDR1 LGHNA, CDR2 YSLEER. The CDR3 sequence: CASSQDTVPYGYTF. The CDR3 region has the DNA TGCGCCAGCAGCCAAGATACGGTTCCGTATGGCTACACCTTC.

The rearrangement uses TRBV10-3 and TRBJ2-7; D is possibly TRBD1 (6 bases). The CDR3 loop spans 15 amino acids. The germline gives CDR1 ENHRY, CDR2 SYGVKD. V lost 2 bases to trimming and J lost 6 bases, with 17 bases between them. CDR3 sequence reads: CAISEIGGAKSEQYF. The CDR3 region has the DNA TGTGCCATCAGTGAGATTGGGGGCGCGAAGTCCGAGCAGTACTTC.

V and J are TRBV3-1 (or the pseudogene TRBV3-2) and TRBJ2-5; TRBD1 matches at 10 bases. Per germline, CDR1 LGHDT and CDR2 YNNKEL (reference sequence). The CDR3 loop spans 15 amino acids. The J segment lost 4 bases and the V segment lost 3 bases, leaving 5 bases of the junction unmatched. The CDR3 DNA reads TGTGCCAGCAGCCAGAGACAGGGGGCTGGAGAGACCCAGTACTTC. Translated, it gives CASSQRQGAGETQYF.

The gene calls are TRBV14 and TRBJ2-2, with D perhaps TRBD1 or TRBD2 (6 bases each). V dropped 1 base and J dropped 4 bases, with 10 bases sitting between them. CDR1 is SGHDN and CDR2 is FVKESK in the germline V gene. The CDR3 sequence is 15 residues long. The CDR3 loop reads CASSQAGARTGELFF. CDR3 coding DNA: TGTGCCAGCAGCCAAGCGGGGGCGCGCACCGGGGAGCTGTTTTTT.

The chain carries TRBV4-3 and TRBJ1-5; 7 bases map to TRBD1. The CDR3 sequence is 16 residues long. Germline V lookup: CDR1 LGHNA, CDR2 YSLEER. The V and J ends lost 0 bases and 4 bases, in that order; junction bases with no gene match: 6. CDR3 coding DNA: TGCGCCAGCAGCCAAGAGGTCGCCAGGGGGAATCAGCCCCAGCATTTT. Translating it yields CASSQEVARGNQPQHF.

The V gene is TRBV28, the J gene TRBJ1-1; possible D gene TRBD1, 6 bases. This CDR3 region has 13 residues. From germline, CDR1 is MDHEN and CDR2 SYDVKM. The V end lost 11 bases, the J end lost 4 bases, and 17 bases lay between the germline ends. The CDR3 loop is CACGQPVGTEAFF. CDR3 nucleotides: TGTGCCTGCGGACAGCCAGTGGGCACTGAAGCTTTCTTT.

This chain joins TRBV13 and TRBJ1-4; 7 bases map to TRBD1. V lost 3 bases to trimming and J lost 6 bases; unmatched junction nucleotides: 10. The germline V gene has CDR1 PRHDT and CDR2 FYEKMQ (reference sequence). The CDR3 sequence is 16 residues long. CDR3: CASSLAGGFGDEKLFF. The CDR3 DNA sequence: TGTGCCAGCAGCTTGGCAGGGGGGTTCGGGGATGAAAAACTGTTTTTT.

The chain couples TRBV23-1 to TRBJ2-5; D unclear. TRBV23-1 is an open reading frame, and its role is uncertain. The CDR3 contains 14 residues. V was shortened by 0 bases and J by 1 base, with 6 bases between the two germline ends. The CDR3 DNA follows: TGCGCCAGCAGTCAATCGTATCCCCAAGAGACCCAGTACTTC. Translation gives CASSQSYPQETQYF.

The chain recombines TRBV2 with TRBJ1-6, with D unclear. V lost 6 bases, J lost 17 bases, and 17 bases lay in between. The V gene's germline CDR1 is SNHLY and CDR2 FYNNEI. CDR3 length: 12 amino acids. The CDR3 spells CASRDRLSAFHF. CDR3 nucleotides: TGTGCCAGCAGGGACCGCCTGAGCGCCTTCCACTTT.

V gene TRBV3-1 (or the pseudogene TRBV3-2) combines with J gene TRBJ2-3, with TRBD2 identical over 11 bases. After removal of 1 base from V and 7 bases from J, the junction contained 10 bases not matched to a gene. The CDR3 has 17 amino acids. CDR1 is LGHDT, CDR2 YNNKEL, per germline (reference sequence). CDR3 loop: CASSQALAGGNSNTQYF. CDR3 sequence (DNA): TGTGCCAGCAGCCAAGCTTTAGCGGGGGGGAACAGCAATACGCAGTATTTT.

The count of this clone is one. As DNA, the CDR3 is TGTGCCAGCAGCGTAGATGACGGGAACTACGAGCAGTACTTC. Protein product: CASSVDDGNYEQYF. The gene calls are TRBV9 and TRBJ2-7, with a tentative D call TRBD2 (5 bases). The CDR3 is 14 amino acids. The V gene's germline CDR1 is SGDLS and CDR2 YYNGEE. V was clipped by 0 bases and J by 3 bases, with 10 bases between them.

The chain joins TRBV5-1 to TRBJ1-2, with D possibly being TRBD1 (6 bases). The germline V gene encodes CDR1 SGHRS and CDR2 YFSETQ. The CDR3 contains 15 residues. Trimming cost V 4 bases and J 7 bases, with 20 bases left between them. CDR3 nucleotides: TGCGCCAGCAGCCCAGCCGGGACATTGGGTGGTGGCTACACCTTC. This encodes CASSPAGTLGGGYTF. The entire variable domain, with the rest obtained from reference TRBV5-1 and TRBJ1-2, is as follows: KAGVTQTPRYLIKTRGQQVTLSCSPISGHRSVSWYQQTPGQGLQFLFEYFSETQRNKGNFPGRFSGRQFSNSRSEMNVSTLELGDSALYLCASSPAGTLGGGYTFGSGTRLTVV.

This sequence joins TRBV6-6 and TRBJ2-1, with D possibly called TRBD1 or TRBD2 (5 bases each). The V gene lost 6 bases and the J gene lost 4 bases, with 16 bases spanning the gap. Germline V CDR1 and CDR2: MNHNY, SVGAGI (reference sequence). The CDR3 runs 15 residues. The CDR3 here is CASRIGTLKYNEQFF. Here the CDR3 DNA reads TGTGCCAGCAGAATCGGGACCTTAAAGTACAATGAGCAGTTCTTC.

The CDR3, as DNA: TGCGCCAGCAGCTCCACAGGCTCTGGAAACACCATATATTTT. Its protein is CASSSTGSGNTIYF. The chain joins TRBV5-1 to TRBJ1-3; D perhaps matches TRBD1 (5 bases). V lost 3 bases and J lost 0, with 7 bases in between. This CDR3 region has 14 residues. Germline CDR1 and CDR2: SGHRS and YFSETQ.

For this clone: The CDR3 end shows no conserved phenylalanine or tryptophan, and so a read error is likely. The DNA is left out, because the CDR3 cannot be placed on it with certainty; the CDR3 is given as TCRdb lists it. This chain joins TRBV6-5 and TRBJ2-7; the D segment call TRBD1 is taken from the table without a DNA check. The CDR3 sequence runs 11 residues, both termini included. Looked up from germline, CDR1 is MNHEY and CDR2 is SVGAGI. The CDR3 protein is CASSHATGVRL.

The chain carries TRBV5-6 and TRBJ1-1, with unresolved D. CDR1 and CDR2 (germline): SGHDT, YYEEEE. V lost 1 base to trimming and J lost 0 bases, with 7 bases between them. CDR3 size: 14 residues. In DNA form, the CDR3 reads TGTGCCAGCAGCTTGTTAGCAGTGAACACTGAAGCTTTCTTT. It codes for CASSLLAVNTEAFF.

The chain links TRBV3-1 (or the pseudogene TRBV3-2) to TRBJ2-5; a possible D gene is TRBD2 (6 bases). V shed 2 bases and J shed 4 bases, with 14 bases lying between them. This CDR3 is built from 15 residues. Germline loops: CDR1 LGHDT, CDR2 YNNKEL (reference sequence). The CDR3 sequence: CASSQWGLHGETQYF. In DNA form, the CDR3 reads TGTGCCAGCAGCCAATGGGGACTCCACGGAGAGACCCAGTACTTC.

The CDR3 reads CASSPQQGTEGYTF. The CDR3 nucleotides read TGTGCCAGCAGCCCCCAACAGGGGACCGAGGGCTACACCTTC. The chain employs TRBV7-9 and TRBJ1-2; the match to TRBD1 covers 7 bases. The CDR3 consists of 14 residues. In germline, CDR1 is SEHNR, CDR2 FQNEAQ (reference sequence). V gave up 5 bases and J gave up 8 bases; unmatched junction bases: 11.

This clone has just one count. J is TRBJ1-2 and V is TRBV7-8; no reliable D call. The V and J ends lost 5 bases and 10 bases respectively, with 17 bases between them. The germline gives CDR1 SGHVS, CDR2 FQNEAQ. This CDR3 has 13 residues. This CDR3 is CASSPPGGKFYTF. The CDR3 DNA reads TGTGCCAGCAGCCCCCCAGGAGGAAAGTTCTACACCTTC.

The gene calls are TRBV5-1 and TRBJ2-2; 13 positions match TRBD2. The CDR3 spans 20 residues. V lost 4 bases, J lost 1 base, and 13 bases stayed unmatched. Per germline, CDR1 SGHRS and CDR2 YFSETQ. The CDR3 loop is CASSLRRLAGGHLNTGELFF. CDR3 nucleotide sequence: TGCGCCAGCAGCCTCCGAAGACTAGCGGGGGGCCACCTGAACACCGGGGAGCTGTTTTTT.

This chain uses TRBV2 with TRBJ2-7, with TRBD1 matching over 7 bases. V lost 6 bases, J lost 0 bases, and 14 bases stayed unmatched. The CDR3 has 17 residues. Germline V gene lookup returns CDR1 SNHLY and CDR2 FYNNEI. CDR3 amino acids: CASRLTPGTASSYEQYF. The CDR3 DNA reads TGTGCCAGCAGGCTCACTCCCGGGACAGCGAGCTCCTACGAGCAGTACTTC.